This record covers a single T cell receptor (beta chain). A multiplex PCR was run with 60 Vbeta primers and 13 Jbeta primers. Sequencing used immunoSEQ multiplex PCR; TCRdb keeps in-frame clones, though not all of them. The sample consists of about 150,000 clones, 65% to 80% of them appearing once. V lost 2 bases and J lost 7; bases outside the gene matches: 7. Germline loops: CDR1 SGHRS, CDR2 YFSETQ. The CDR3 totals 14 residues. This entry is derived from a study of cytomegalovirus exposure and HLA in healthy donors. At the level of the study: A previous analysis identified 95 million to 130 million unique TCR beta sequences derived from roughly 190 million T cells.

This rearrangement joins TRBV5-1 to TRBJ2-7, with 9 bases fitting TRBD1. Sample: PBMCs. The clonotype was recovered from a man younger than 35 in good health and CMV-seronegative. CDR3 nucleotide sequence: TGCGCCAGCAGCTTCGGACAGGGGCGAGGGGAGCAGTACTTC. Protein: CASSFGQGRGEQYF.